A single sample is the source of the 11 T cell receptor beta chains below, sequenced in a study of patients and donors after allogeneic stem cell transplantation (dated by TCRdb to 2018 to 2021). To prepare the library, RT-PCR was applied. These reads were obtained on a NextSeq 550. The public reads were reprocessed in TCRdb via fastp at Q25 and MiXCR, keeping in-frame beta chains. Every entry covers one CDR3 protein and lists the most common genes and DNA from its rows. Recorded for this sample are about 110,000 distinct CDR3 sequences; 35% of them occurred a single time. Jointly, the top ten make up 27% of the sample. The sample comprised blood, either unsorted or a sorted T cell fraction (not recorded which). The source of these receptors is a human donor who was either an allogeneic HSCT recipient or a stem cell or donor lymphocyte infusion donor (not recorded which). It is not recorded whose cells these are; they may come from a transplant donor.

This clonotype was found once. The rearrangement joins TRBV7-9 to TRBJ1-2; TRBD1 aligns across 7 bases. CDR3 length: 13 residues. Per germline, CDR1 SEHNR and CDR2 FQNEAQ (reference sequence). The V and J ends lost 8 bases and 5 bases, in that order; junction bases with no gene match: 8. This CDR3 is CASGRDSEYGYTF. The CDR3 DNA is TGTGCCAGCGGCCGGGACAGTGAATATGGCTACACCTTC.

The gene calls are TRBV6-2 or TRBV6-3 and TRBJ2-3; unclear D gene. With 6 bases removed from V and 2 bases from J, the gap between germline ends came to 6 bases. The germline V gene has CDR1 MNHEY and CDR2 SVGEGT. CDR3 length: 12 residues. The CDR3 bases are TGTGCCAGCAGCCGTGCCACAGATACGCAGTATTTT. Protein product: CASSRATDTQYF.

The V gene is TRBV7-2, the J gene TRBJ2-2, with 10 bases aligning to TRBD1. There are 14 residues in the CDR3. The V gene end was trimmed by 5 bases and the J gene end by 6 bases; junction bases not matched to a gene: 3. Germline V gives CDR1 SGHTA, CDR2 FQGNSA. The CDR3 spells CASSPGQGAGELFF. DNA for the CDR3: TGTGCCAGCAGCCCCGGACAGGGGGCCGGGGAGCTGTTTTTT. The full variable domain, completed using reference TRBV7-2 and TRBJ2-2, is GAGVSQSPSNKVTEKGKDVELRCDPISGHTALYWYRQSLGQGLEFLIYFQGNSAPDKSGLPSDRFSAERTGGSVSTLTIQRTQQEDSAVYLCASSPGQGAGELFFGEGSRLTVL.

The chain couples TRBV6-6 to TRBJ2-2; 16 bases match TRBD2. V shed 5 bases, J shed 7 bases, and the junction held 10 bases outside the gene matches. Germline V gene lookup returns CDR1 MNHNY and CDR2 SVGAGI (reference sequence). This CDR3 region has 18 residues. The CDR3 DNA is TGTGCCAGCAGTGTAGGGACTAGCGGGAGGGCCCTCTTCGGGGAGCTGTTTTTT. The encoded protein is CASSVGTSGRALFGELFF.

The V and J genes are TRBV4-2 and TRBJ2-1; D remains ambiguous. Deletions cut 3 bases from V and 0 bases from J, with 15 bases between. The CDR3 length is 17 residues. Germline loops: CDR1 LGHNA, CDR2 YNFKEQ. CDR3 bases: TGTGCCAGCAGCCAGTCGTACGATAGCCGCTCCTACAATGAGCAGTTCTTC. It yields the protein CASSQSYDSRSYNEQFF.

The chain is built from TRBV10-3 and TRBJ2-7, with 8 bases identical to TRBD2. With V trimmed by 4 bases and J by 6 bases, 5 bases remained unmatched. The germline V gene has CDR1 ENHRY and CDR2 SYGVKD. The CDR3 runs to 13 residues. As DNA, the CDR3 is TGTGCCATCAGTGCTGTCGGGAGGGCCGAGCAGTACTTC. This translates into CAISAVGRAEQYF.

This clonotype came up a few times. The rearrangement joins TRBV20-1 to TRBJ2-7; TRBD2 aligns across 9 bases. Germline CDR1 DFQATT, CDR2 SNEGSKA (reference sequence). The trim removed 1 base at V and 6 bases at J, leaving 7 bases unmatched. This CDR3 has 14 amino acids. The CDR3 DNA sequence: TGCAGTGCTAGAGCTGATAGCGGGAGAAGCGAGCAGTACTTC. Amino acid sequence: CSARADSGRSEQYF.

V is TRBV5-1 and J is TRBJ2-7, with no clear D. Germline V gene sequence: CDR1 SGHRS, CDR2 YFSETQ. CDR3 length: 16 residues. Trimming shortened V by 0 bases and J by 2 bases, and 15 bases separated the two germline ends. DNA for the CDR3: TGCGCCAGCAGCTTGGGCCAACAAGCACTTGCCTACGAGCAGTACTTC. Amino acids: CASSLGQQALAYEQYF. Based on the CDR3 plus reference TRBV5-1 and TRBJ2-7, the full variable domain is KAGVTQTPRYLIKTRGQQVTLSCSPISGHRSVSWYQQTPGQGLQFLFEYFSETQRNKGNFPGRFSGRQFSNSRSEMNVSTLELGDSALYLCASSLGQQALAYEQYFGPGTRLTVT.

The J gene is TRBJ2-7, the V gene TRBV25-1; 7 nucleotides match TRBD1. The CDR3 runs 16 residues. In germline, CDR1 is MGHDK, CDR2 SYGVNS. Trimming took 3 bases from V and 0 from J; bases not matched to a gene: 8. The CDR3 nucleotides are TGTGCCAGCAGTGACCTTCAAAGGACAGGCTCCTACGAGCAGTACTTC. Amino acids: CASSDLQRTGSYEQYF.

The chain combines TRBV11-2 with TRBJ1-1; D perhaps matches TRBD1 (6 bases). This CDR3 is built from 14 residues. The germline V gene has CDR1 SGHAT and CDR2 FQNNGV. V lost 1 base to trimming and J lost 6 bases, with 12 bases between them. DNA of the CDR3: TGTGCCAGCAGCTTAGTCGTGAGGGGGTCTGAAGCTTTCTTT. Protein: CASSLVVRGSEAFF.

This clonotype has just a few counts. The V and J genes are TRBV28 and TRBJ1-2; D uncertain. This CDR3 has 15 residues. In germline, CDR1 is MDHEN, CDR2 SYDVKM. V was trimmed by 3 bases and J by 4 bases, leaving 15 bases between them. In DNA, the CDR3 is TGTGCCAGCAGTTTGAGAGACCGCCACGCCTATGGCTACACCTTC. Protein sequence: CASSLRDRHAYGYTF.